This entry lists 24 T cell receptor beta chains sequenced from one sample in a study of T cells expressing NK-cell markers. TCRdb re-analyzed the 5' RACE reads; it lists each CDR3 protein once, without DNA. The listing contains hundreds of thousands of distinct CDR3 sequences. Sequences were obtained from blood T cells: a sorted CD56 or NKG2C T cell subset, CD4+ or CD8+ T cells, or bulk PBMC T cells (not recorded which). These receptors all stem from a woman between 18 and 70 years old in good health.

The chain combines TRBV15 with TRBJ1-4; TCRdb indicates TRBD1, and absent DNA this call remains unverified. Germline CDR1 is LNHNV and CDR2 is YYDKDF (reference sequence). CDR3 length equals 17 residues. CDR3 sequence: CATSRDTLTGRPEKLFF.

The rearrangement joins TRBV20-1 to TRBJ2-7; the TCRdb call, TRBD2, lacks DNA for checking. This CDR3 contains 15 residues. Germline lookup yields CDR1 DFQATT and CDR2 SNEGSKA (reference sequence). The CDR3 protein is CSARDSGRTPYEQYF.

The V and J genes are TRBV6-1 and TRBJ1-1; TCRdb names TRBD1, which stays unverified in the absence of DNA. The CDR3 is made up of 16 amino acids. Germline CDR1 and CDR2: MNHNS and SASEGT. Here the CDR3 reads CASTDGTGRGGTEAFF.

This sequence joins TRBV5-1 and TRBJ2-1. There are 16 residues in the CDR3. Germline-derived CDR1 and CDR2 are SGHRS and YFSETQ. The CDR3 loop is CASSLVQASSYNEQFF.

CDR3 protein: CASSRSASGRNEQFF. The J gene is TRBJ2-1, the V gene TRBV4-3; TCRdb names TRBD2, which stays unverified in the absence of DNA. This CDR3 is 15 amino acids long. CDR1 LGHNA and CDR2 YSLEER come from the germline V gene.

This rearrangement joins TRBV4-2 to TRBJ2-5; without DNA, the TCRdb call of TRBD1 cannot be checked. The length of the CDR3 is 18 residues. CDR1 is LGHNA and CDR2 is YNFKEQ in the germline V gene. The CDR3 is CASSPARAGTAYQETQYF.

The chain employs TRBV5-5 and TRBJ2-2; TCRdb reports TRBD2, a call that lacks DNA to check it against. This CDR3 comprises 15 residues. Per germline, CDR1 SGHKS and CDR2 YYEKEE (reference sequence). The chain's CDR3 is CASRGPPINTGELFF. The full variable domain, with the rest looked up from reference TRBV5-5 and TRBJ2-2, is DAGVTQSPTHLIKTRGQQVTLRCSPISGHKSVSWYQQVLGQGPQFIFQYYEKEERGRGNFPDRFSARQFPNYSSELNVNALLLGDSALYLCASRGPPINTGELFFGEGSRLTVL.

The J gene is TRBJ2-2, the V gene TRBV5-4. The germline V gene has CDR1 SGHNT and CDR2 YYREEE (reference sequence). The CDR3 extends over 13 amino acids. The CDR3 reads CASSFQGTGELFF.

The chain has TRBV20-1 and TRBJ1-5; no DNA is available, so the TRBD1 call from TCRdb remains unchecked. From germline, CDR1 is DFQATT and CDR2 SNEGSKA (reference sequence). The CDR3 contains 14 residues. Here the CDR3 reads CSARGKGGNQPQHF.

The rearrangement links TRBV5-1 to TRBJ2-7. CDR1 is SGHRS and CDR2 is YFSETQ in the germline V gene. The CDR3 loop spans 13 amino acids. The CDR3 sequence: CASSFGGTYEQYF.

The chain joins TRBV5-1 to TRBJ2-6; lacking DNA, the TRBD1 call made by TCRdb goes unchecked. There are 16 residues in the CDR3. Per germline, CDR1 SGHRS and CDR2 YFSETQ. This chain's CDR3 is CASSLVGGTGANVLTF.

This sequence joins TRBV19 and TRBJ2-2. Germline loops: CDR1 LNHDA, CDR2 SQIVND (reference sequence). This CDR3 has 13 residues. The CDR3 reads CASSLYSAGELFF.

The chain employs TRBV7-3 and TRBJ2-3; TCRdb indicates TRBD1, and absent DNA this call remains unverified. The CDR3 loop spans 16 amino acids. Germline loops: CDR1 SGHTA, CDR2 FQGTGA. CDR3 residues: CASSWAGGSSTDTQYF. Looking up the rest from reference TRBV7-3 and TRBJ2-3 gives the full variable domain: GAGVSQTPSNKVTEKGKYVELRCDPISGHTALYWYRQSLGQGPEFLIYFQGTGAADDSGLPNDRFFAVRPEGSVSTLKIQRTERGDSAVYLCASSWAGGSSTDTQYFGPGTRLTVL.

The chain is built from TRBV29-1 and TRBJ1-5. Germline V CDR1 and CDR2: SQVTM, ANQGSEA. This CDR3 contains 13 residues. CDR3 sequence reads: CSVEVESYQPQHF.

J is TRBJ2-3 and V is TRBV20-1. This CDR3 is 12 amino acids long. Germline-derived CDR1 and CDR2 are DFQATT and SNEGSKA (reference sequence). The CDR3 reads CSAYGVTDTQYF.

The chain joins TRBV7-2 to TRBJ2-1; the D call of TRBD1 rests on TCRdb alone, since no DNA is present to check it. Germline lookup yields CDR1 SGHTA and CDR2 FQGNSA. The CDR3 spans 17 residues. The CDR3 is CASSLPRGREGYNEQFF.

The chain joins TRBV5-1 to TRBJ2-2; TCRdb's assignment of TRBD2 cannot be checked, as there is no DNA. Germline lookup yields CDR1 SGHRS and CDR2 YFSETQ. The CDR3 totals 16 residues. The CDR3 sequence is CASSVIIAGGTGELFF. The full variable domain, with the rest looked up from reference TRBV5-1 and TRBJ2-2, is KAGVTQTPRYLIKTRGQQVTLSCSPISGHRSVSWYQQTPGQGLQFLFEYFSETQRNKGNFPGRFSGRQFSNSRSEMNVSTLELGDSALYLCASSVIIAGGTGELFFGEGSRLTVL.

The chain uses TRBV20-1 and TRBJ2-1. The CDR3 has 12 residues. From germline, CDR1 is DFQATT and CDR2 SNEGSKA (reference sequence). CDR3 residues: CSARDRTSEQFF.

The V gene is TRBV12-3 or TRBV12-4, the J gene TRBJ2-7; TCRdb gives TRBD2 as the D gene, but with no DNA this cannot be confirmed. The CDR3 loop spans 16 amino acids. CDR3 sequence reads: CASSPVAGGSINEQYF.

The chain couples TRBV5-5 to TRBJ2-3. CDR1 is SGHKS, CDR2 YYEKEE, per germline (reference sequence). The CDR3 consists of 14 residues. The chain's CDR3 is CASSFAHLTDTQYF. The entire variable domain, with the rest obtained from reference TRBV5-5 and TRBJ2-3, is as follows: DAGVTQSPTHLIKTRGQQVTLRCSPISGHKSVSWYQQVLGQGPQFIFQYYEKEERGRGNFPDRFSARQFPNYSSELNVNALLLGDSALYLCASSFAHLTDTQYFGPGTRLTVL.

The rearrangement links TRBV7-2 to TRBJ2-6. This CDR3 is built from 13 residues. Per germline, CDR1 SGHTA and CDR2 FQGNSA. Here the CDR3 reads CASSSFVANVLTF. Full variable domain (remainder filled in from reference TRBV7-2 and TRBJ2-6): GAGVSQSPSNKVTEKGKDVELRCDPISGHTALYWYRQSLGQGLEFLIYFQGNSAPDKSGLPSDRFSAERTGGSVSTLTIQRTQQEDSAVYLCASSSFVANVLTFGAGSRLTVL.

The gene calls are TRBV27 and TRBJ1-4; TCRdb returns TRBD1, unconfirmable since there is no DNA. This CDR3 contains 15 residues. The germline gives CDR1 MNHEY, CDR2 SMNVEV (reference sequence). The CDR3 sequence is CASLPTGETNEKLFF. Filled out from reference TRBV27 and TRBJ1-4, the complete variable domain reads EAQVTQNPRYLITVTGKKLTVTCSQNMNHEYMSWYRQDPGLGLRQIYYSMNVEVTDKGDVPEGYKVSRKEKRNFPLILESPSPNQTSLYFCASLPTGETNEKLFFGSGTQLSVL.

The chain combines TRBV20-1 with TRBJ1-6; TCRdb lists TRBD1, though no DNA is available to test this call. CDR3 length equals 15 residues. Germline CDR1 DFQATT, CDR2 SNEGSKA (reference sequence). CDR3 loop: CSARSGGEFPSPLHF.

The J gene is TRBJ2-7, the V gene TRBV4-1; TCRdb's D gene call, TRBD1, goes unchecked for lack of DNA. The V gene's germline CDR1 is MGHRA and CDR2 YSYEKL. CDR3 size: 16 residues. The CDR3 here is CASSHHPGQGGYEQYF.